Shown below are 12 T cell receptor beta chains from a single sample sequenced in a study of breast tumors, draining lymph nodes, adjacent tissues (dated by TCRdb to 2015 to 2016). To prepare the library, multiplex PCR was applied. The sample was run on an Illumina HiSeq 2000. The public sequencing data were trimmed at Q25 with fastp and processed into clonotypes with MiXCR by TCRdb, which kept only in-frame beta chains. Rows matching on CDR3 protein sequence are summarized as one entry with the most common DNA and genes. The sample includes around 130,000 distinct CDR3 sequences, with around 20% observed a single time. In total, the top ten clones hold 3% to 4% of the sample. Lymph node samples came from the axillary draining lymph nodes of breast cancer patients. The specimen sequenced was axillary lymph node tissue. The receptors were sampled from a female donor with breast cancer. Some clones in this sample may be carry-over from other donors' samples.

This clonotype was observed at least ten times. The chain combines TRBV20-1 with TRBJ1-6, with D possibly being TRBD1 (6 bases). CDR3 length: 13 amino acids. The V end lost 6 bases, the J end lost 6 bases, and 12 bases lay between the germline ends. CDR1 is DFQATT and CDR2 is SNEGSKA in the germline V gene (reference sequence). CDR3 coding DNA: TGCAGTGCCCGGACAGCACTTAATTCACCCCTCCACTTT. It translates to CSARTALNSPLHF.

Ten or more counts support this clonotype. The J gene is TRBJ2-2, the V gene TRBV10-3; D ambiguous. This CDR3 has 16 amino acids. Per germline, CDR1 ENHRY and CDR2 SYGVKD. V lost 3 bases and J 1 base, leaving 12 bases between the germline ends. CDR3 nucleotides: TGTGCCATCAGTGACAGTCACCTCTTGAACACCGGGGAGCTGTTTTTT. It translates to CAISDSHLLNTGELFF.

The rearrangement uses TRBV6-6 and TRBJ1-2, with unresolved D. V gave up 8 bases and J gave up 3 bases, with 19 bases separating them. CDR1 and CDR2 from the germline V gene are MNHNY and SVGAGI (reference sequence). The CDR3 runs 15 residues. CDR3 sequence: CASYPRALGDYGYTF. The CDR3, as DNA: TGTGCCAGCTATCCTAGGGCCCTTGGGGACTATGGCTACACCTTC.

This clonotype was recorded only once. This CDR3 is missing its conserved last phenylalanine or tryptophan, likely due to a read error. This rearrangement joins TRBV19 to TRBJ1-5, with D maybe TRBD1 (5 bases). This CDR3 spans 16 amino acids. The V gene's germline CDR1 is LNHDA and CDR2 SQIVND (reference sequence). V was shortened by 3 bases and J by 2 bases, with 14 bases between the two germline ends. The DNA for the CDR3 is TGTGCCAGTAGTATGCAGAAGGGGAATGGCAATCAGCCCCAGCATCTT. Protein product: CASSMQKGNGNQPQHL.

This clonotype was observed many times. This chain links TRBV19 with TRBJ2-7; D might be TRBD1 (6 bases). The germline V gene has CDR1 LNHDA and CDR2 SQIVND (reference sequence). V dropped 6 bases and J dropped 3 bases, with 9 bases sitting between them. The length of the CDR3 is 12 residues. CDR3 nucleotide sequence: TGTGCCAGTAGGGACAGTTACTACGAGCAGTACTTC. This translates into CASRDSYYEQYF. Complete variable domain (other parts from reference TRBV19 and TRBJ2-7): DGGITQSPKYLFRKEGQNVTLSCEQNLNHDAMYWYRQDPGQGLRLIYYSQIVNDFQKGDIAEGYSVSREKKESFPLTVTSAQKNPTAFYLCASRDSYYEQYFGPGTRLTVT.

This clonotype was seen at least ten times. The V and J genes are TRBV7-3 and TRBJ2-5; 9 positions match TRBD2. The CDR3 spans 14 residues. Trimming took 3 bases from V and 4 from J; bases not matched to a gene: 3. Looked up from germline, CDR1 is SGHTA and CDR2 is FQGTGA. The CDR3 protein is CASSLRGGRETQYF. The CDR3 DNA is TGTGCCAGCAGCTTGCGGGGGGGCAGAGAGACCCAGTACTTC.

This chain links TRBV6-5 with TRBJ2-2; D remains unclear. CDR1 is MNHEY and CDR2 is SVGAGI in the germline V gene. The V end was cut by 7 bases, the J end by 6 bases, with 12 bases between. The CDR3 runs to 13 residues. The CDR3 loop is CASTYTSPGELFF. CDR3 DNA: TGTGCCAGCACCTACACATCCCCCGGGGAGCTGTTTTTT.

This clonotype was detected many times. This chain joins TRBV12-3 or TRBV12-4 and TRBJ2-4; 11 positions match TRBD2. Trimming at V came to 6 bases and at J to 6 bases, leaving 7 bases not matched to a gene. The CDR3 contains 15 residues. As DNA, the CDR3 is TGTGCCAGCAGCAGACTAGCGGGAATTGGAAACATTCAGTACTTC. Protein sequence: CASSRLAGIGNIQYF.

The table lists this clonotype with many counts. The chain carries TRBV5-1 and TRBJ2-7; D is uncertain. The CDR3 extends over 15 amino acids. Trimming took 0 bases from V and 0 from J, leaving 10 bases between them. The germline gives CDR1 SGHRS, CDR2 YFSETQ. DNA of the CDR3: TGCGCCAGCAGCTTGGTAGTCGGCAGCTCCTACGAGCAGTACTTC. Protein: CASSLVVGSSYEQYF.

On this clonotype itself: A much larger clone differs by one base, so this may be a read error. The genes are TRBV27 and TRBJ2-3; 9 nucleotides align to TRBD1. This CDR3 has 14 residues. V was pared by 6 bases and J by 8 bases, with 9 bases of the junction left unmatched. Germline V gene lookup returns CDR1 MNHEY and CDR2 SMNVEV (reference sequence). The CDR3 nucleotides are TGTGCCAGCAGATTACAGGGGGCATATGGTACGCAGTATTTT. Its protein product is CASRLQGAYGTQYF.

A few counts support this clonotype. The rearrangement uses TRBV6-5 and TRBJ2-5; D may match TRBD1 or TRBD2 (5 bases each). Germline loops: CDR1 MNHEY, CDR2 SVGAGI. This CDR3 contains 14 residues. V lost 5 bases, J lost 4 bases, and 14 bases lay in between. The CDR3 spells CASSTGTAGETQYF. In DNA, the CDR3 is TGTGCCAGCAGTACGGGGACCGCAGGAGAGACCCAGTACTTC.

This clonotype was counted ten times or more. The CDR3: CASSLVSTGGNTIYF. The CDR3 nucleotides are TGTGCCAGCAGCTTAGTTTCGACAGGAGGAAACACCATATATTTT. This rearrangement joins TRBV7-2 to TRBJ1-3; possibly TRBD1 for D (6 bases). Deletions cut 1 base from V and 4 bases from J, with 11 bases between. The V gene's germline CDR1 is SGHTA and CDR2 FQGNSA. CDR3 length equals 15 residues.